Included here is one TCR beta chain sequence, with context. The antigen it binds to is not known. Base qualities are missing; no much larger clone stands one base away. The data are from a study of shared clonotypes between healthy human individuals (dated by TCRdb to about 2020). Concerning the study at large: The cohort included three men and a couple of women between 18 and 49 years of age. Blood TCR repertoires of about five healthy adults were deeply sequenced to estimate repertoire size and the extent of clonotype sharing between individuals. To increase sequencing depth and limit assay-specific biases, TCR repertoire library preparation and sequencing were carried out by different laboratories using diverse techniques. Each donor's leukapheresis produced roughly between roughly 0.85 and 9.5 billion PBMCs. Broader findings and caveats from the paper: Pairwise subsampling led to the expectation that sequencing depth would affect the degree of clonotype sharing among donors. The small number of donors limited the genetic and exposure-history diversity represented. Sampling was restricted to blood, and TCR repertoires in tissues likely differ from the TCR repertoires found in blood.

The V and J ends are trimmed by 4 bases and 7 bases, leaving 11 bases between them. The CDR1 and CDR2 encoded by the germline V gene are SGHRS and YFSETQ. Spanning cysteine to phenylalanine, the CDR3 consists of 13 amino acids. CDR3 DNA is the only sequence kept; it has 39 bases, read in frame from the first base. Using the deep immunoSEQ assay, TCR CDR3 regions were amplified from genomic DNA by multiplex PCR. Genomic DNA extracted from each cell subset was distributed evenly over all wells of several immunoSEQ 96-well plates, and each plate served as one replicate. For unsorted PBMC, around 0.3 ug genomic DNA, equal to approximately 30,000 T cell genomes, was loaded into each replicate PCR. Ten immunoSEQ deep assay plates were used to sequence unsorted PBMC genomic DNA. Purified libraries were quantified with a Qubit 3.0 fluorometer, sized on a Bioanalyzer 2100, and re-quantified with the KAPA Library Quantification kit. A separate single-read 150-cycle Illumina NextSeq 550 flow cell was used to sequence each immunoSEQ 96-well plate. Processing in the source paper ran as follows. Because the immunoSEQ output included only junctional sequences and no quality scores, the filtering could not be the same as the filtering used for full-length reads. Sequences were annotated with PyIR, a Python wrapper for IgBLAST v1.9, and V/J genes and CDR3 were assigned using IMGT germline references. Reads with weak V/J assignments (E-value above 1e-6), missing CDR3, stop codons, out-of-frame junctions, or ambiguous translated residues were removed. V3J clonotypes were defined as sequences sharing the same inferred V gene, J gene, and CDR3 amino acid sequence. To compute the percentage overlap between repertoires, the number of shared unique clonotypes was divided by the size of the smaller repertoire. Three approaches were used to assess repertoire richness: RTK rarefaction, the Chao1 estimator, and Recon v2.1 estimates of unobserved clonotypes. TCRdb limited this immuneACCESS table to in-frame rearrangements with V and J called. A share of clones is missing; checked studies link under half to unresolved V genes, and the rest is unexplained. V, J and clone size are taken as reported in that table, and D and trimming were inferred from the DNA itself. This sample holds about 460,000 clones; around 77% were observed only once. About 12% of the sample rests with the top ten.

Donors were healthy HIV-negative adults with no recently reported acute infections or vaccinations. Every donor was a Caucasian adult living in Nashville, Tennessee, USA. For unsorted samples, 96 million or so PBMCs were counted, and genomic DNA was extracted using the QIAamp DNA Blood Mini kit. After blood collection by leukapheresis, PBMCs were isolated using Ficoll-Histopaque density gradient centrifugation and then cryopreserved in the vapor phase of liquid nitrogen. Recombination linked TRBV5-1 to TRBJ2-2; no D segment can be confidently identified. This clonotype was obtained from a woman between 40 and 50 years old in good health. Some clones in this sample may be carry-over from other donors' samples. Sequenced material: PBMCs. The CDR3 corresponds to CASSLLQGGELFF. The DNA sequence is as follows: TGCGCCAGCAGCCTGCTTCAAGGCGGGGAGCTGTTTTTT.